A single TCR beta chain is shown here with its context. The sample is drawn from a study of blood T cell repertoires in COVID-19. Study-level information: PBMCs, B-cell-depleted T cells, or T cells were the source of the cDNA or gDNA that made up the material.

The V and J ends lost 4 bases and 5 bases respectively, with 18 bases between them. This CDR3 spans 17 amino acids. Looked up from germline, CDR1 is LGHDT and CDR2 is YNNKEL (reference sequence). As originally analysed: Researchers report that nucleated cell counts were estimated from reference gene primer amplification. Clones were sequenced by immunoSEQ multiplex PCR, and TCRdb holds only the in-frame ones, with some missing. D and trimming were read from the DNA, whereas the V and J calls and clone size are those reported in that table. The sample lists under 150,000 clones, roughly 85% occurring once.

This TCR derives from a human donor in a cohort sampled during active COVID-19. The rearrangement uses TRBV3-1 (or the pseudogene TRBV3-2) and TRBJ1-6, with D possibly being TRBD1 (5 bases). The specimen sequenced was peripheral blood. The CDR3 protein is CASSPRGRGADNSPLHF. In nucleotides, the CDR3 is TGTGCCAGCAGCCCCCGCGGGAGAGGGGCCGATAATTCACCCCTCCACTTT.